What follows are 16 T cell receptor delta chains derived from one specimen sequenced in a study of γδ T cells in repeated Plasmodium falciparum infection (dated by TCRdb to the early 2020s). The library was prepared using multiplex PCR. TCRdb lists the instrument as Illumina MiSeq. TCRdb reprocessed the public data with the CATT caller; entries with the same nucleotide sequence were combined afterwards. The sample contains under 65,000 delta-chain clones, approximately 1.5% of them found a single time. 14% to 15% of the sample belongs to the ten largest clones. For bulk TCR repertoire analysis, Vgamma9/Vdelta2+ and Vdelta2-negative gammadelta T cell populations were flow-sorted out of peripheral blood mononuclear cells. Specimen: gamma-delta T cells from blood. The receptors were gathered from a pool of human donors (malaria-infected and uninfected, not separated).

This clone was observed a handful of times. A read error likely explains this, since a far larger clone differs by one base. This sample also contains other DNA sequences that code for the same CDR3. The CDR3 region is CAIGELLLLHNYWGIRELIF. The CDR3 DNA reads TGTGCTATTGGGGAGTTATTGCTATTACACAACTACTGGGGGATACGGGAACTCATCTTT. V gene TRDV1 combines with J gene TRDJ1, with 13 bases that match TRDD3. CDR1 and CDR2 (germline): TSWWSYY, QGS. This CDR3 has 20 amino acids.

Notes on this clone: A far more abundant clone sits one base away, making this likely a read error. Other DNA sequences in the same sample also yield this CDR3. This chain connects TRDV3 to TRDJ1; TRDD3 aligns across 7 bases. Germline V CDR1 and CDR2: TVYSNPD, GDNSRS (reference sequence). CDR3 length: 19 amino acids. V lost 2 bases to trimming and J lost 3 bases; unmatched junction nucleotides: 24. The CDR3 DNA is TGTGCCTTTCGAAGGTCCCTTTACTGGGGAACCCACCGATCCGATAAACTCATCTTT. Its protein product is CAFRRSLYWGTHRSDKLIF.

This clone was observed many times. With only one base between it and a far larger clone, this is likely a read error. Other DNA sequences in this specimen translate into the identical CDR3. The chain is built from TRDV1 and TRDJ1, with 8 bases that match TRDD3. Germline CDR1 and CDR2: TSWWSYY and QGS. V shed 3 bases and J 3 bases; nucleotides not matched to a gene: 27. The CDR3 length is 22 residues. The CDR3 coding sequence is TGTGCTCTTGGGGAGCCCAACACAGCTCGGATACTGGGGGTCCTCCTGCCCGATAAACTCATCTTT. Its protein is CALGEPNTARILGVLLPDKLIF.

This clone was counted many times. This DNA's translation and the protein TCRdb lists, from a much larger clone, do not match at residue 8, likely due to a read error; the protein shown is translated from the DNA. V is TRDV1 and J is TRDJ1; D is undetermined. TCRdb carries no J gene annotation; the J gene was assigned here by matching the DNA with germline. The CDR3 is made up of 14 amino acids. V dropped 4 bases and J dropped 0 bases, with 9 bases sitting between them. Per the germline V gene, CDR1 is TSWWSYY and CDR2 is QGS. DNA of the CDR3: TGTGCTCTTGGGGCACCCAAAGACACCGATAAACTCATCTTT. Translation gives CALGAPKDTDKLIF.

This clone was seen a handful of times. This likely stems from a read error, as it lies one base from a far larger clone. Other nucleotide sequences from this sample produce the same CDR3. The V gene reported is TRDV2; the J gene is uncalled; the table names TRDD3, a call not compared with the DNA. This CDR3 spans 21 amino acids. From germline, CDR1 is GEAIGNYY and CDR2 EKD. The DNA of the CDR3 is TGTGCCTGTGACACCGATGACGGGGGGTGGATCGACCCCCCCGACGCCGATAAGCTCATCTTT. This codes for CACDTDDGGWIDPPDADKLIF.

This clone was seen at least ten times. TCRdb lists the protein of a much larger clone for this DNA, which differs at residue 3, so this is likely a read error; the protein given here is translated from the DNA itself. The CDR3 is CARDTINPSVLGEGPLTDKLIF. The CDR3 nucleotides read TGTGCCCGTGACACCATTAACCCCTCCGTACTGGGGGAAGGTCCGCTCACCGATAAACTCATCTTT. The rearrangement joins TRDV2 to TRDJ1, with 9 bases matching TRDD3. Germline CDR1 reads GEAIGNYY; CDR2 reads EKD. This CDR3 comprises 22 residues.

This clone was seen only a few times. A read error likely explains why the TCRdb protein, taken from a much larger clone, differs from this DNA's translation at residue 10; the protein shown is translated from the DNA. The genes are TRDV3 and TRDJ1; D perhaps matches TRDD3 (6 bases). Here the J gene came from matching the DNA to germline, since TCRdb omits it. This CDR3 has 19 residues. Germline V gives CDR1 TVYSNPD, CDR2 GDNSRS (reference sequence). The ends were cut back, 2 bases at V and 3 bases at J, with 31 bases in the middle. This CDR3 reads CAFRRSLYWETHRSDKLIF. The CDR3 DNA follows: TGTGCCTTTCGAAGGTCCCTTTACTGGGAGACCCACCGATCCGATAAACTCATCTTT.

Notes on this clone: TCRdb records a much larger clone's protein for this DNA, with a difference at residue 11 that likely arises from a read error; the protein given is the translation of the DNA. This sequence joins TRDV1 and TRDJ1; 7 nucleotides line up with TRDD3. Germline assignment: CDR1 TSWWSYY and CDR2 QGS. The CDR3 length is 21 residues. The junction had 26 bases not matched to a gene; V was cut back by 2 bases and J by 5 bases. This CDR3 is CALGEFTAVLRDTVVMDKLIF. The CDR3 nucleotides are TGTGCTCTTGGGGAATTCACGGCGGTACTGAGGGATACTGTCGTCATGGATAAACTCATCTTT.

With respect to this clone: The likely explanation is a read error, given a far larger clone one base away. The sample carries other DNA sequences with the same CDR3. The rearrangement links TRDV1 to TRDJ1, with 9 bases aligning to TRDD2. Germline matching of the DNA provided the J gene here, since TCRdb leaves it blank. This CDR3 comprises 21 residues. Looked up from germline, CDR1 is TSWWSYY and CDR2 is QGS. The CDR3 coding sequence is TGTGCTCTTGGGGGGTTCGCCTTCCTACGGTTTACTGGGGACTATACCGACAAACTCATCTTT. This sequence encodes CALGGFAFLRFTGDYTDKLIF.

This clone turned up a few times. A far larger clone differs by one base, so this is likely a read error. The rearrangement links TRDV1 to TRDJ1; 8 bases match TRDD3. The J gene is not listed in TCRdb, so it was assigned here from a DNA match to germline. The CDR3 consists of 22 residues. The germline V gene has CDR1 TSWWSYY and CDR2 QGS. The CDR3 spells CALGEYLLPEVGDWVYTDKLIF. CDR3 bases: TGTGCCCTTGGGGAATACTTACTACCCGAGGTGGGGGATTGGGTGTACACCGATAAACTCATCTTT.

This clone was counted ten times or more. A much bigger clone sits one base away, suggesting this may be a read error. Other nucleotide sequences in the sample specify the same CDR3. This chain joins TRDV1 and TRDJ1; TRDD3 aligns across 7 bases. Looked up from germline, CDR1 is TSWWSYY and CDR2 is QGS. The CDR3 has 19 residues. CDR3 in DNA: TGTGCTCTTGGGGATGGAGTCCTATGGCTGGGGGCGCACACCGACAAACTTATCTTT. This encodes CALGDGVLWLGAHTDKLIF.

A few counts support this clone. A far larger clone lies a single base away; this is likely a read error. This sample also contains other DNA sequences that code for the same CDR3. The chain uses TRDV1 and TRDJ3, with TRDD2 as a possible D gene (6 bases). The germline V gene has CDR1 TSWWSYY and CDR2 QGS. Trimming removed 0 bases from V and 4 bases from J, with 31 bases in between. The CDR3 is 24 residues long. CDR3 bases: TGTGCTCTTGGGGAACTAGGATCCTCCAGATTACTGCAACCTTTCCTATGGGACACCCGACAGATGTTTTTC. Its protein product is CALGELGSSRLLQPFLWDTRQMFF.

This clone was seen at least ten times. Since a far larger clone is one base different, this is likely a read error. Other DNA sequences in this sample translate to the same CDR3. The chain couples TRDV2 to TRDJ1, with 9 bases aligning to TRDD3. Germline V CDR1 and CDR2: GEAIGNYY, EKD. The CDR3 is made up of 17 amino acids. The ends lost 0 bases at V and 2 bases at J; junction bases unmatched: 9. As DNA, the CDR3 is TGTGCCTGTGACACCTTACTGGGGGACCCATATACCGATAAACTCATCTTT. Protein: CACDTLLGDPYTDKLIF.

This clone was observed many times. Being one base from a much bigger clone, this may be a read error. In the same sample, other DNA sequences code for this CDR3. This chain uses TRDV3 with TRDJ1; TRDD2 matches at 9 bases. CDR3 length equals 19 residues. J gave up 0 bases and V 5 bases, and 22 bases lay outside the gene matches. Germline CDR1 reads TVYSNPD; CDR2 reads GDNSRS (reference sequence). In DNA form, the CDR3 reads TGTGCCCGTACCTTCCTACGTACTGGGGTGCTAGGGTACACCGATAAACTCATCTTT. It yields the protein CARTFLRTGVLGYTDKLIF.

Remarks on this clone: TCRdb assigns this DNA the protein of a much larger clone, which departs from its translation at residue 10; this likely reflects a read error, and the protein shown comes from translating the DNA. This chain uses TRDV1 with TRDJ1, with TRDD2 matching 7 bases. The J gene, left out of TCRdb, was set here by checking the DNA against germline. The trim removed 0 bases at V and 7 bases at J, leaving 20 bases unmatched. The CDR3 extends over 19 amino acids. Germline V lookup: CDR1 TSWWSYY, CDR2 QGS. The CDR3 DNA reads as TGTGCTCTTGGGGAACTGCTTCCTATAGGTACGTGGGAGGCCTCTAAACTCATCTTT. The encoded protein is CALGELLPIGTWEASKLIF.

With respect to this clone: A far larger clone is a single base away, which makes a read error likely. Other DNA sequences in this sample translate to the same CDR3. This chain joins TRDV1 and TRDJ1; 10 bases agree with TRDD3. Germline V gene lookup returns CDR1 TSWWSYY and CDR2 QGS. The V gene end was trimmed by 9 bases and the J gene end by 4 bases; junction bases not matched to a gene: 38. CDR3 size: 24 residues. CDR3 residues: CALGSDSLHAFNTGGWGYNDKLIF. CDR3 DNA: TGTGCTCTGGGGTCAGATTCCCTCCACGCTTTCAATACTGGGGGATGGGGTTACAACGATAAACTCATCTTT.